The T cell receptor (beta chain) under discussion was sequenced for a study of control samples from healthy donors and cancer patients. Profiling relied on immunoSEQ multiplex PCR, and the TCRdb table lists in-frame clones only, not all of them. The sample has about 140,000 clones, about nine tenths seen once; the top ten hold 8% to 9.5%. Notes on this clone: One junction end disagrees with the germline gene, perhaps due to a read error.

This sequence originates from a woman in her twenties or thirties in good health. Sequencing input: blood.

CDR3 nucleotide sequence: TGTGCCACCAGCCTGGGCGGGATCTCCTACGAGCAGTACTTC. Translation gives CATSLGGISYEQYF. The chain links TRBV3-1 (or the pseudogene TRBV3-2) to TRBJ2-7; D is perhaps TRBD2 (6 bases). Looked up from germline, CDR1 is LGHDT and CDR2 is YNNKEL (reference sequence). The CDR3 is 14 amino acids.